This TCR beta chain was profiled in a study of regulatory T cells in long-lasting Graves disease. About the research overall: Graves' disease counted as persistent after over 5 years of antithyroid drugs with positive TSH receptor antibodies. Study-wide points: Less diverse TCR repertoires were seen in persistent Graves' patients than in newly diagnosed ones. Limited samples may have lowered accuracy.

Construction of the TCR beta libraries employed iRepertoire HTBI primers in conjunction with Arm-PCR of CDR3 regions. Original analysis: From all samples, identification returned over 13 TRBJ and roughly 65 TRBV segments. TCRdb called the multiplex PCR reads again in MiXCR, with one record for every CDR3 protein. These V and J calls derive from TCRdb rather than the authors' analysis. This sample carries some 470,000 distinct CDR3 sequences, roughly a fifth of them seen once, and the ten largest clones take more than 6%. Time point reported: persistent/refractory GD, antithyroid drugs over 5 years with positive TRAb. Preparation of the TCR library used RNA extracted from PBMCs. This clonotype has ten or more counts. Its antigen is undetermined. The CDR3 contains 13 residues. V lost 4 bases, J lost 5 bases, and 11 bases lay in between. Germline assignment: CDR1 MDHEN and CDR2 SYDVKM.

V gene TRBV28 combines with J gene TRBJ1-2, with D possibly TRBD1 on 5 matching bases. The origin of this receptor is a female donor with Graves disease. The specimen was peripheral blood mononuclear cells (PBMCs), collected when the disease was refractory, from a patient treated with antithyroid drugs. For the CDR3, the DNA is TGTGCCAGCAGTTGGGGGGGAACTTATGGCTACACCTTC. Residues: CASSWGGTYGYTF.